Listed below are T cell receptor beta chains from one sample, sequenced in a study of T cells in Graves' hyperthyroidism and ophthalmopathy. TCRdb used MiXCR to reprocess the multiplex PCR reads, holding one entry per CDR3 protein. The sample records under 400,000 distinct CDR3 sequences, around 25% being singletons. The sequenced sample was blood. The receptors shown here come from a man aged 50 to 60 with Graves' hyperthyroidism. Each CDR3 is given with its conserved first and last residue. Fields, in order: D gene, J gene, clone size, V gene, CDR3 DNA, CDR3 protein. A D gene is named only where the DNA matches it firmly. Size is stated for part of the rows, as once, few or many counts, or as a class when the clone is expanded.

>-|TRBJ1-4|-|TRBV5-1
TGCGCCAGCAGCCTCCAGGGGAATAATGAAAAACTGTTTTTT
CASSLQGNNEKLFF
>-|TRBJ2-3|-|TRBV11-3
TGTGCCAGCAGCTTACCTCAAGCCACAGATACGCAGTATTTT
CASSLPQATDTQYF
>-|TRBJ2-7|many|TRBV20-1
TGCAGTGCTAGTAAGGTGAAGGGCGGGGACGTCATCTACGAGCAGTACTTC
CSASKVKGGDVIYEQYF
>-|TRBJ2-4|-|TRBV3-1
TGTGCCAGCAGCCACTCAGTCTTGAACATTCAGTACTTC
CASSHSVLNIQYF
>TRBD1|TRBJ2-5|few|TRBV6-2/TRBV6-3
TGTGCCAGCAGTTCTCTAACTGGGACAGACCAAGAGACCCAGTACTTC
CASSSLTGTDQETQYF
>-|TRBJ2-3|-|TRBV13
TGTGCCAGCAGCACCCATACGCGGTCTGGCACAGATACGCAGTATTTT
CASSTHTRSGTDTQYF
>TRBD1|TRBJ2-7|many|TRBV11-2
TGTGCCAGCAGCGTAGCCCGGGACAGATCCTACGAGCAGTACTTC
CASSVARDRSYEQYF
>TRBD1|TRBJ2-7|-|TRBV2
TGTGCCAGCAAACTGACAGGGCCCCACTACGAGCAGCACTTC
CASKLTGPHYEQHF
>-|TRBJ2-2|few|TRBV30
TGTGCCTGGAGCTTTGACTCGGACACCGGGGAGCTGTTTTTT
CAWSFDSDTGELFF
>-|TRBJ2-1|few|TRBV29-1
TGCAGCGTCAATACGGCAGGAGGACTAAATGAGCAGTTCTTC
CSVNTAGGLNEQFF
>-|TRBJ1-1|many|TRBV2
TGTGCCAGCAGTGAGAAAGCCCGGGGGGACACTGAAGCTTTCTTT
CASSEKARGDTEAFF
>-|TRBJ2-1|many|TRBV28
TGTGCCAGCAGTTTATCCTGGGGGTTTGTGAGTACGAATGAGCAGTTCTTC
CASSLSWGFVSTNEQFF
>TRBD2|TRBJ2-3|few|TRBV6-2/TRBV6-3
TGTGCCAGCAGCCTACTCCCTAGCGGCCCCCGCCCCCCTAGCACAGATACGCAGTATTTT
CASSLLPSGPRPPSTDTQYF
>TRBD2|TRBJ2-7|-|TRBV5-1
TGCGCCAGCAGCTTGACGGGAGCGGGAGTGCGCTCCTACGAGCAGTACTTC
CASSLTGAGVRSYEQYF
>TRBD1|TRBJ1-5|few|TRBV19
TGTGCCAGTGGCGGGGGGACAGATCAGCCCCAGCATTTT
CASGGGTDQPQHF
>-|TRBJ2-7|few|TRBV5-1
TGCGCCAGCCGGAGGTCAGACGGGCCTGGCGAGCAGTACTTC
CASRRSDGPGEQYF
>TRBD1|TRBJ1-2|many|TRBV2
TGTGCCAGCAGTGAATTTTCCGGACAGGGGGCAGGTGGCTACACCTTC
CASSEFSGQGAGGYTF
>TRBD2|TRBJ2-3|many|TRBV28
TGTGCCAGCAGTTCTTCCGGGACTAGCGTTTTACCAGATACGCAGTATTTT
CASSSSGTSVLPDTQYF
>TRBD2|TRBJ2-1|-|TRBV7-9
TGTGCCAGCTTAATGTCGGCTAGCGGGGTGGGGAATGAGCAGTTCTTC
CASLMSASGVGNEQFF
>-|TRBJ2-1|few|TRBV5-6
TGTGCCAGCAGACTCCTGGCGGACAATGAGCAGTTCTTC
CASRLLADNEQFF
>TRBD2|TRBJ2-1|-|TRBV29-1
TGCTGCGTCTGGGGCGGGAGGCGGGACAATGAGCAGTTCTTC
CCVWGGRRDNEQFF
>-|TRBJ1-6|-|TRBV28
TGTGCCAGCAGTGAGTCAGTGAGACCACCCCTCCACTTT
CASSESVRPPLHF
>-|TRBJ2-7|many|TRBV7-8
TGTGCCAGCAACCAAAACACCTACGAGCAGTACTTC
CASNQNTYEQYF
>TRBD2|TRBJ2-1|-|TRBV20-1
TGCAGTGCCGGGGGGGTAGCGGGAGGGTTTATGGATGAGCAGTTCTTC
CSAGGVAGGFMDEQFF
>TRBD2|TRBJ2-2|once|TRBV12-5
TGTGCTAGTGGCTGGACTAGCGGTCGCATCGGGGAGCTGTTTTTT
CASGWTSGRIGELFF
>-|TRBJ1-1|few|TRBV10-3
TGTGCCATCAGTGCGGTTTTCGGGGGCAATTGGAACACTGAAGCTTTCTTT
CAISAVFGGNWNTEAFF
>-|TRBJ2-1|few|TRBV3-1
TGTGCCAGCAGCCAAGATCCCCGGACCACATCCTACAATGAGCAGTTCTTC
CASSQDPRTTSYNEQFF